Each of the 6 T cell receptor beta chains below was sequenced from the same sample in a study of blood T cell repertoires in COVID-19. This table comes from immunoSEQ multiplex PCR, and its TCRdb copy is limited to in-frame clones, with some not included. The repertoire holds 60,000 to 70,000 clones, with about 86% as singletons. The sample comprised peripheral blood. The receptors originated from a woman aged 60-70 years with acute or convalescent COVID-19.

The chain combines TRBV28 with TRBJ1-6; 7 nucleotides line up with TRBD1. The CDR3 contains 18 residues. V gave up 1 base and J gave up 0 bases; unmatched junction bases: 6. CDR1 and CDR2 from the germline V gene are MDHEN and SYDVKM. CDR3 coding DNA: TGTGCCAGCAGTTTATTCGGCAGGGGGAGCTCCTATAATTCACCCCTCCACTTT. This encodes CASSLFGRGSSYNSPLHF.

The rearrangement joins TRBV30 to TRBJ2-5, with TRBD2 matching 12 bases. This CDR3 spans 13 amino acids. CDR1 and CDR2 (germline): GTSNPN, SVGIG (reference sequence). V was pared by 5 bases and J by 5 bases, with 3 bases of the junction left unmatched. CDR3 DNA: TGTGCCTGGGCTCTAGCGGGGGGGGAGACCCAGTACTTC. It yields the protein CAWALAGGETQYF.

The rearrangement links TRBV15 to TRBJ2-7; 8 bases match TRBD2. V was clipped by 2 bases and J by 7 bases; unmatched bases: 1. The germline V gene has CDR1 LNHNV and CDR2 YYDKDF (reference sequence). The CDR3 consists of 12 residues. The CDR3 loop reads CATSRSSGEQYF. The CDR3 nucleotides are TGTGCCACCAGCAGATCTAGCGGGGAGCAGTACTTC.

This clone came up a few times. The genes are TRBV19 and TRBJ2-3; TRBD2 matches 10 bases. Germline assignment: CDR1 LNHDA and CDR2 SQIVND (reference sequence). The ends lost 6 bases at V and 5 bases at J; junction bases unmatched: 11. The CDR3 sequence is 16 residues long. CDR3 nucleotide sequence: TGTGCCAGTAGCACATCAGCGGGGGGGCCGAGAGATACGCAGTATTTT. This encodes CASSTSAGGPRDTQYF.

V and J are TRBV4-1 and TRBJ2-7, with 9 nucleotides matching TRBD1. The CDR3 runs to 14 residues. CDR1 is MGHRA, CDR2 YSYEKL, per germline. V dropped 2 bases and J dropped 4; count of bases not matched to a gene: 3. Here the CDR3 reads CASSQPGQGYEQYF. The CDR3 DNA is TGCGCCAGCAGCCAACCGGGACAGGGATACGAGCAGTACTTC.

V and J are TRBV7-2 and TRBJ1-1, with 8 bases matching TRBD1. The J segment lost 4 bases and the V segment lost 2 bases, leaving 6 bases of the junction unmatched. The CDR3 is 15 residues long. Germline CDR1 SGHTA, CDR2 FQGNSA. The CDR3: CASSLLTGGGTEAFF. In DNA, the CDR3 is TGTGCCAGCAGCTTACTAACAGGGGGGGGCACTGAAGCTTTCTTT.